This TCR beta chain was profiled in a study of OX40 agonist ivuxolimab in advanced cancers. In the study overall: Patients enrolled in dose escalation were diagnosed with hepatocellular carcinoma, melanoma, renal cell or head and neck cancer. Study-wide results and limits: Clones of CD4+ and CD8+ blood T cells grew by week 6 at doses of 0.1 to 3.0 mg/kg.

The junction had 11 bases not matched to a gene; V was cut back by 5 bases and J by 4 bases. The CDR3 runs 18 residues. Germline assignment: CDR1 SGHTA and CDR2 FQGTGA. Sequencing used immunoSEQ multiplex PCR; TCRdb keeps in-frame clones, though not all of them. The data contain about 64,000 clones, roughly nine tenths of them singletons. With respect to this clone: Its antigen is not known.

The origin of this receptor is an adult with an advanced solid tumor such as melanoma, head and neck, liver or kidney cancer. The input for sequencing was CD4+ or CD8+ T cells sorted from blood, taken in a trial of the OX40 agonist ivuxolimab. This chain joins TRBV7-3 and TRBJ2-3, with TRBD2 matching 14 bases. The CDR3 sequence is CASSGTGLAGVRPDTQYF. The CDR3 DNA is TGTGCCAGCAGCGGGACGGGACTAGCGGGAGTGCGGCCAGATACGCAGTATTTT.